This T cell receptor (beta chain) originates from a study of blood T cell repertoires in COVID-19. Study summary: Whether acute or convalescent, the COVID-19 samples came from the United States, Italy and Spain.

Clones were read by immunoSEQ multiplex PCR, and TCRdb kept only the in-frame ones, dropping some. This table holds about 410,000 clones, around nine tenths found once. Seattle participants joined during active infection and were tracked over time. CDR3 length equals 18 residues. CDR1 is SQVTM and CDR2 is ANQGSEA in the germline V gene. The V gene end was trimmed by 6 bases and the J gene end by 1 base; junction bases not matched to a gene: 15. The clonotype originates from a woman between 40 and 55 years old with COVID-19, enrolled during active disease. The rearrangement uses TRBV29-1 and TRBJ1-2; 12 bases agree with TRBD1. Sequencing was done on a sample of peripheral blood. CDR3 region: CSVHKLGGQGAFNYGYTF. The DNA of the CDR3 is TGCAGCGTACACAAACTGGGGGGACAGGGGGCTTTTAACTATGGCTACACCTTC.